This TCR beta chain was recorded in a study of blood T cell repertoires in COVID-19. Study-level background: Acute-phase and convalescent COVID-19 samples originated in the United States, Italy and Spain. The cDNA or gDNA used as material had been derived from T cells, B-cell-depleted T cells, or PBMCs.

The CDR3 is 15 residues long. Germline assignment: CDR1 PRHDT and CDR2 FYEKMQ (reference sequence). V dropped 2 bases and J dropped 7; count of bases not matched to a gene: 5. Methods used by the authors: Reference gene primer amplification gave nucleated cell count estimates. Generated by immunoSEQ multiplex PCR, the TCRdb table keeps only in-frame clones and is missing some. Clone size and V and J calls were adopted from that table, with D and trimming inferred from the DNA. Among roughly 63,000 clones listed, 79% were seen once. The clonotype was recovered from a human donor in a cohort sampled during active COVID-19. The sample comprised peripheral blood. This chain links TRBV13 with TRBJ2-1, with 10 positions matching TRBD2. CDR3 bases: TGTGCCAGCAGCTTAAGGCTAGCGGGAGTGAATGAGCAGTTCTTC. Amino acids: CASSLRLAGVNEQFF.